The 8 T cell receptor beta chains given below trace back to one sample, sequenced in a study of regulatory T cells in long-lasting Graves disease. To make TCR beta libraries, researchers used iRepertoire HTBI primers and Arm-PCR of CDR3 regions. TCRdb independently ran MiXCR on the multiplex PCR reads; one entry per CDR3 protein. The sample yields hundreds of thousands of distinct CDR3 sequences, roughly 15% seen once. The time point was: newly diagnosed GD, antithyroid drugs for less than 3 months. The TCR library used RNA extracted from PBMCs. Another study also made use of these data, one on T cells in Graves' hyperthyroidism and ophthalmopathy.

The sample in question was peripheral blood mononuclear cells (PBMCs), obtained at new diagnosis, from a patient treated with antithyroid drugs. Every receptor here comes from a woman aged 25 to 39 with Graves disease.

Turning to this clonotype: This sequence may be a read error, since a much larger clone differs from it by one base. The chain is built from TRBV5-1 and TRBJ2-7; D uncertain. This CDR3 has 12 amino acids. CDR1 SGHRS and CDR2 YFSETQ come from the germline V gene. Trimming stripped 4 bases from V and 7 bases from J, with 12 bases between. The CDR3 loop is CASSARYNEQYF. The CDR3 bases are TGCGCCAGCAGCGCTCGGTACAATGAGCAGTACTTC. The full variable domain, completed using reference TRBV5-1 and TRBJ2-7, is KAGVTQTPRYLIKTRGQQVTLSCSPISGHRSVSWYQQTPGQGLQFLFEYFSETQRNKGNFPGRFSGRQFSNSRSEMNVSTLELGDSALYLCASSARYNEQYFGPGTRLTVT.

This sequence joins TRBV19 and TRBJ1-1; 11 positions match TRBD1. V lost 3 bases, J lost 5 bases, and 5 bases stayed unmatched. This CDR3 has 15 amino acids. Germline-derived CDR1 and CDR2 are LNHDA and SQIVND (reference sequence). CDR3 sequence reads: CASSMGQGGLTEAFF. In nucleotides, the CDR3 is TGTGCCAGTAGTATGGGACAGGGGGGATTAACTGAAGCTTTCTTT.

V and J are TRBV28 and TRBJ1-2, with D possibly TRBD1 on 5 matching bases. The germline V gene encodes CDR1 MDHEN and CDR2 SYDVKM. The CDR3 runs to 15 residues. Trimming removed 6 bases at V and 8 bases at J, with 22 bases between. The CDR3 nucleotides read TGTGCCAGCAGCCCTCCCGAGGGGTGGCGGGGGGGCTACACCTTC. Translating it yields CASSPPEGWRGGYTF.

This clonotype was picked up many times. The genes are TRBV12-3 or TRBV12-4 and TRBJ1-6; D is perhaps TRBD1 (6 bases). This CDR3 spans 13 amino acids. The ends were cut back, 10 bases at V and 5 bases at J, with 12 bases in the middle. The CDR3 bases are TGTGCCATCCGGGGGCAGCATAATTCACCCCTCCACTTT. This sequence encodes CAIRGQHNSPLHF.

As for this clonotype: This may stem from a read error, because a much larger clone lies one nucleotide away. V gene TRBV11-3 combines with J gene TRBJ2-5; D not resolved. The last part of the DNA fits TRBJ2-7 better; the J call may be wrong. The CDR3 is 16 residues long. Germline V gene sequence: CDR1 SGHNT, CDR2 YENEEA. In nucleotides, the CDR3 is TGTGTCAGCAGCTTAGTAGCTCTTGCGCTCCTATACGAGCAGTACTTC. Translated: CVSSLVALALLYEQYF.

The sample holds many counts of this clonotype. The gene calls are TRBV6-1 and TRBJ2-7; TRBD2 might be the D (7 bases). Per germline, CDR1 MNHNS and CDR2 SASEGT. V lost 5 bases to trimming and J lost 4 bases, with 15 bases between them. The CDR3 runs to 14 residues. CDR3 protein: CASSRRGAFYEQYF. CDR3 in DNA: TGTGCCAGCAGTCGCCGGGGGGCCTTTTACGAGCAGTACTTC.

The chain joins TRBV7-9 to TRBJ2-1; either TRBD1 or TRBD2 may supply D (5 bases each). The CDR3 contains 12 residues. The V gene's germline CDR1 is SEHNR and CDR2 FQNEAQ (reference sequence). Trimming left V 5 bases short and J 8 bases short, with 10 bases between. In DNA form, the CDR3 reads TGTGCCAGCAGCCCCCTGGGACATGAGCAGTTCTTC. It translates to CASSPLGHEQFF. Supplemented by reference TRBV7-9 and TRBJ2-1, the full variable domain reads DTGVSQNPRHKITKRGQNVTFRCDPISEHNRLYWYRQTLGQGPEFLTYFQNEAQLEKSRLLSDRFSAERPKGSFSTLEIQRTEQGDSAMYLCASSPLGHEQFFGPGTRLTVL.

This clonotype was detected many times. J is TRBJ2-1 and V is TRBV11-2; D unclear. Germline V lookup: CDR1 SGHAT, CDR2 FQNNGV. This CDR3 comprises 12 residues. V lost 1 base to trimming and J lost 15 bases, with 13 bases between them. CDR3 bases: TGTGCCAGCAGCTTAGGTGTCGATTCTGCGTTCTTC. This sequence encodes CASSLGVDSAFF.